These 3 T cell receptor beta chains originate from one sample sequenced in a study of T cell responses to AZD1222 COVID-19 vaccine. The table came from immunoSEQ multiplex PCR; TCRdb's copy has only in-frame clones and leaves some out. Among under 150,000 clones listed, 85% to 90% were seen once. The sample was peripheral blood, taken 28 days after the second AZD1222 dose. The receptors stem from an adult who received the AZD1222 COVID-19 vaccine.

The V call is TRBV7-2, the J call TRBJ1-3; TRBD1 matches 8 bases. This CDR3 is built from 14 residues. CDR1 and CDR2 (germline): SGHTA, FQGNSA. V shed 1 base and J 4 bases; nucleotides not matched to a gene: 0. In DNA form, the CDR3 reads TGTGCCAGCAGCTTAGGGACAGGGGGAAACACCATATATTTT. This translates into CASSLGTGGNTIYF.

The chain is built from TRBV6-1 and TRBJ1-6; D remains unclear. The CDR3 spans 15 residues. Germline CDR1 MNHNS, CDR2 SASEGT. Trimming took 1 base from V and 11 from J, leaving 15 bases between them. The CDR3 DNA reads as TGTGCCAGCAGTGAAGAAGTCTCTGGGCGACCACCCCTCCACTTT. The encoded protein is CASSEEVSGRPPLHF.

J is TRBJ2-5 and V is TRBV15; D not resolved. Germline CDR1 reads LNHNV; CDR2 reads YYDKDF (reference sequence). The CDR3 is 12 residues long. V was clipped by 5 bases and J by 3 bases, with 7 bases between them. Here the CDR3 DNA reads TGTGCCACCAGCGGTCTGGAAGAGACCCAGTACTTC. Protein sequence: CATSGLEETQYF.